What follows describes a single TCR beta chain. Its antigen is unidentified. The data were taken from a study of cytomegalovirus exposure and HLA in healthy donors. Study results and limitations: The authors enumerated some 160 TCR beta chains as linked to cytomegalovirus. Rare TCR sequences predominated, though certain public TCRs were found in many donors.

Germline trimming cut 4 bases from V and 14 bases from J; bases unmatched to any gene: 10. CDR1 is SGHRS, CDR2 YFSETQ, per germline. The CDR3 covers 12 residues. Measured with immunoSEQ multiplex PCR; TCRdb has only the in-frame clones, and not every one. The sample carries approximately 200,000 clones, about four fifths recorded once. The clonotype comes from a man between 18 and 35 years old in good health and CMV-seropositive. Sequencing input: PBMCs. The chain links TRBV5-1 to TRBJ2-3; 7 nucleotides align to TRBD1. The CDR3 DNA follows: TGCGCCAGCAGCCTAGAACAGGGGCAGGCGTATTTT. It specifies CASSLEQGQAYF.